This T cell receptor beta chain was documented in a study of cytomegalovirus exposure and HLA in healthy donors. Study overall: The roughly 130 validation repertoires, a later analysis reported, used the same platform as the 650 to 800 repertoires from the first cohort.

As regards this clone: Its cognate antigen is unknown.

Overall study results and limits: A few chains linked to CMV were shown in vitro to be specific for CMV antigens. Among TCR beta chains, those listed as cytomegalovirus-associated numbered fewer than 200. That first-cohort TCR clusters tended to co-occur in the approximately 120 validation repertoires was found in a later analysis.

V was clipped by 11 bases and J by 2 bases; unmatched bases: 13. Per germline, CDR1 SNHLY and CDR2 FYNNEI. The CDR3 length is 15 residues. Sequenced by immunoSEQ multiplex PCR; TCRdb stores in-frame clones only, minus some. The table records more than 150,000 clones, roughly 80% of them present only once. Sequenced sample: PBMCs. The chain links TRBV2 to TRBJ2-5, with 8 nucleotides matching TRBD1. The TCR originated in a man between 18 and 29 years old in good health and CMV-seropositive. This CDR3 reads CACNRGSNNQETQYF. CDR3 coding DNA: TGTGCCTGTAACAGGGGGTCTAACAATCAAGAGACCCAGTACTTC.